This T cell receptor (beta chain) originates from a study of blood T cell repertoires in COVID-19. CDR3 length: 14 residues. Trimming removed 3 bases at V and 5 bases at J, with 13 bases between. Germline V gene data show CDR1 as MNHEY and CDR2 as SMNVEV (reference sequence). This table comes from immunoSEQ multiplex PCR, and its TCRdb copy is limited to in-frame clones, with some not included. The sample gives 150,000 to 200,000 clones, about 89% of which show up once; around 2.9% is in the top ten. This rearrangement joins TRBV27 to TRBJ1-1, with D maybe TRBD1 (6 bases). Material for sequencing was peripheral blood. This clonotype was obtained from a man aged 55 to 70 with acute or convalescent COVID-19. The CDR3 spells CASSLRQGLTEAFF. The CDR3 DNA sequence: TGTGCCAGCAGTTTGCGTCAGGGGTTGACTGAAGCTTTCTTT.